Presented here are 6 T cell receptor beta chains from one specimen sequenced in a study of blood T cell repertoires in COVID-19 (dated by TCRdb to 2020 to 2022). Library preparation used the immunoSEQ multiplex PCR assay. Sourced from immuneACCESS, this table was stored by TCRdb with only in-frame sequences that have V and J called. A share of the clones is absent; for the studies checked, an unresolved V gene accounts for under half, and the remainder has no known explanation. The sample includes 150,000 to 200,000 clones, with 60% to 80% observed a single time. In total, the top ten clones hold roughly 17% of the sample. Material: PBMCs or T cells enriched from blood (not recorded which). The receptors come from a woman in her forties or fifties who had recovered from COVID-19.

V gene TRBV3-1 (or the pseudogene TRBV3-2) combines with J gene TRBJ2-7; 9 bases are shared with TRBD2. The CDR3 is 14 residues long. The trim removed 8 bases at V and 3 bases at J, leaving 8 bases unmatched. Germline CDR1 reads LGHDT; CDR2 reads YNNKEL (reference sequence). The CDR3 region is CASATAGGYYEQYF. The CDR3 coding sequence is TGTGCCAGCGCAACAGCGGGAGGATACTACGAGCAGTACTTC.

The chain couples TRBV19 to TRBJ2-3; TRBD1 agrees at 8 bases. From germline, CDR1 is LNHDA and CDR2 SQIVND (reference sequence). The CDR3 contains 16 residues. J gave up 3 bases and V 6 bases, and 11 bases lay outside the gene matches. CDR3 coding DNA: TGTGCCAGTAGCCCCCTCGGACAGGGCATTACAGATACGCAGTATTTT. It encodes CASSPLGQGITDTQYF. Using reference TRBV19 and TRBJ2-3 for the parts outside the CDR3, the full variable domain is DGGITQSPKYLFRKEGQNVTLSCEQNLNHDAMYWYRQDPGQGLRLIYYSQIVNDFQKGDIAEGYSVSREKKESFPLTVTSAQKNPTAFYLCASSPLGQGITDTQYFGPGTRLTVL.

V and J are TRBV7-3 and TRBJ2-2; D gene ambiguous. With 1 base removed from V and 7 bases from J, the gap between germline ends came to 13 bases. Germline V lookup: CDR1 SGHTA, CDR2 FQGTGA. The CDR3 has 15 amino acids. DNA for the CDR3: TGTGCCAGCAGCTTAAGGGTGGGCCGAGACGGGGAGCTGTTTTTT. Its protein product is CASSLRVGRDGELFF.

The J gene is TRBJ2-7, the V gene TRBV7-9, with TRBD1 identical over 10 bases. The CDR3 extends over 14 amino acids. Germline CDR1 is SEHNR and CDR2 is FQNEAQ (reference sequence). Losses at the gene ends were 1 base for V and 5 bases for J; bases not matched to a gene: 2. Here the CDR3 reads CASSLVTGGNEQYF. The DNA for the CDR3 is TGTGCCAGCAGCTTAGTGACAGGGGGCAACGAGCAGTACTTC.

In DNA, the CDR3 is TGCGCCAGCAGCTTGGCGGGACAGGGCGGGTATGGCTACACCTTC. This sequence encodes CASSLAGQGGYGYTF. V is TRBV5-1 and J is TRBJ1-2; 9 nucleotides agree with TRBD1. The trim removed 0 bases at V and 5 bases at J, leaving 5 bases unmatched. This CDR3 is built from 15 residues. The germline V gene encodes CDR1 SGHRS and CDR2 YFSETQ.

The V call is TRBV6-5, the J call TRBJ2-7, with D perhaps TRBD2 (5 bases). This CDR3 is built from 14 residues. The V and J ends lost 0 bases and 7 bases respectively, with 13 bases between them. The germline CDR1 and CDR2 sequences are MNHEY and SVGAGI. The CDR3 nucleotides are TGTGCCAGCAGTTACTCGTTTCTAGCTGGGGAGCAGTACTTC. Amino acids: CASSYSFLAGEQYF.